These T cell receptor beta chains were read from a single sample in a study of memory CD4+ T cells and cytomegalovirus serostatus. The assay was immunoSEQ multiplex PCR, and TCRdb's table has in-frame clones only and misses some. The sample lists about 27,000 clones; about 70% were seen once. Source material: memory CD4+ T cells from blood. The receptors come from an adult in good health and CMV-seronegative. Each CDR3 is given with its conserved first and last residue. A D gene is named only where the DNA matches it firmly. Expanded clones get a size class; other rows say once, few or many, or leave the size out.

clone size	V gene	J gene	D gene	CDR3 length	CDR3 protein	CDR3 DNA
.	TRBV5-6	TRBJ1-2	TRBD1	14	CASSLTGGGYGYTF	TGTGCCAGCAGCTTGACAGGGGGGGGCTATGGCTACACCTTC
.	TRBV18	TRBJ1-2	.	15	CASSPLERPPYGYTF	TGTGCCAGCTCACCTCTAGAGAGGCCCCCCTATGGCTACACCTTC
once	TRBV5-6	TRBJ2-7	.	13	CASSFVGTYEQYF	TGTGCCAGCAGCTTCGTCGGGACCTACGAGCAGTACTTC
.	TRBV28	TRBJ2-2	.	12	CASSFRPGELFF	TGTGCCAGCAGTTTTAGGCCCGGGGAGCTGTTTTTT
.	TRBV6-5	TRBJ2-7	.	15	CASSYFRGSSYEQYF	TGTGCCAGCAGTTACTTCCGCGGAAGCTCCTACGAGCAGTACTTC
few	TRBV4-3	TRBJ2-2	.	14	CASSQVGGTGELFF	TGCGCCAGCAGCCAAGTTGGGGGAACCGGGGAGCTGTTTTTT
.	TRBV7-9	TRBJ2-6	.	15	CASSLAGTGANVLTF	TGTGCCAGCAGCTTAGCAGGGACCGGGGCCAACGTCCTGACTTTC
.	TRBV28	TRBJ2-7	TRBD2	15	CASSTPSGSSYEQYF	TGTGCCAGCAGTACACCTAGCGGGAGCTCCTACGAGCAGTACTTC
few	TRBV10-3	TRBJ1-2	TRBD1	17	CAISERDSTRGEGGYTF	TGTGCCATCAGTGAACGGGACAGCACAAGGGGCGAGGGGGGCTACACCTTC
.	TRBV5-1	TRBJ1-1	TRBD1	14	CASSLQGQGLEAFF	TGCGCCAGCAGCTTGCAGGGACAGGGGCTTGAAGCTTTCTTT
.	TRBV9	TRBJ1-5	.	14	CASSPGDPNQPQHF	TGTGCCAGCAGCCCAGGCGACCCCAATCAGCCCCAGCATTTT
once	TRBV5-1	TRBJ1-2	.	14	CASSLTGGNYGYTF	TGCGCCAGCAGCTTGACGGGGGGGAACTATGGCTACACCTTC
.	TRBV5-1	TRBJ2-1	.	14	CASGSAWGDNEQFF	TGCGCCAGCGGTTCGGCGTGGGGAGACAATGAGCAGTTCTTC
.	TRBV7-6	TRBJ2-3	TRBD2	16	CASSLGGGISTDTQYF	TGTGCCAGCAGCTTAGGGGGGGGTATTAGCACAGATACGCAGTATTTT
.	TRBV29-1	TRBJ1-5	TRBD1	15	CSVAGQGTDNQPQHF	TGCAGCGTTGCGGGACAGGGGACCGACAATCAGCCCCAGCATTTT
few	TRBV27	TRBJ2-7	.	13	CASSLGHGLEQYF	TGTGCCAGCAGTTTAGGACACGGTCTGGAGCAGTACTTC
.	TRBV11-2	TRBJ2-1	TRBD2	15	CASSSGREISNEQFF	TGTGCCAGCAGCTCAGGGCGGGAGATCTCCAATGAGCAGTTCTTC
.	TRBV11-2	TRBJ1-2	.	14	CASSLGQNNYGYTF	TGTGCCAGCAGCTTAGGACAGAATAACTATGGCTACACCTTC
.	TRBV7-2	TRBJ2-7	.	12	CASSPTDYEQYF	TGTGCCAGCAGCCCTACAGATTACGAGCAGTACTTC
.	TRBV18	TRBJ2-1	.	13	CASSPRASPEQFF	TGTGCCAGCTCACCAAGGGCTAGTCCTGAGCAGTTCTTC
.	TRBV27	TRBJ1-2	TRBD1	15	CASSYRQGIGYGYTF	TGTGCCAGCAGTTACCGACAGGGAATCGGCTATGGCTACACCTTC
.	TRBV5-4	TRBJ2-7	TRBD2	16	CASSPGGTSASYEQYF	TGTGCCAGCAGCCCGGGCGGGACTAGCGCCTCCTACGAGCAGTACTTC
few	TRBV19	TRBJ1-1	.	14	CASMETELNTEAFF	TGTGCCAGTATGGAGACAGAGCTGAACACTGAAGCTTTCTTT
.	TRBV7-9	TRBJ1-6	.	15	CASSLSGAGNSPLHF	TGTGCCAGCAGCTTATCGGGGGCTGGTAATTCACCCCTCCACTTT
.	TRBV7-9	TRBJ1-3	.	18	CASSSFLGTPFVGNTIYF	TGTGCCAGCAGCTCATTCCTAGGGACCCCTTTCGTTGGAAACACCATATATTTT
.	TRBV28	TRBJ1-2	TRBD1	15	CASSYGTVKAAGYTF	TGTGCCAGCAGTTACGGGACAGTCAAAGCGGCTGGCTACACCTTC
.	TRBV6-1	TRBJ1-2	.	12	CASSEYGYGYTF	TGTGCCAGCAGTGAATATGGATATGGCTACACCTTC
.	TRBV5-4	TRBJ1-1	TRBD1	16	CASSSAGRDRGVEAFF	TGTGCCAGCAGCTCAGCAGGTAGGGACAGGGGCGTTGAAGCTTTCTTT
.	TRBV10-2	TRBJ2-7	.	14	CASRGMGPPFGQYF	TGCGCCAGCAGGGGGATGGGACCGCCGTTTGGGCAGTACTTC
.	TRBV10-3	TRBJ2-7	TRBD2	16	CARDDGAGEHSYEQYF	TGTGCCCGCGACGACGGGGCGGGAGAGCACTCCTACGAGCAGTACTTC
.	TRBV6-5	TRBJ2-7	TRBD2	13	CASSYTGRSEQYF	TGTGCCAGCAGTTACACCGGGAGGTCGGAGCAGTACTTC
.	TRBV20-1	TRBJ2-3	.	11	CSAIQEDTQYF	TGCAGTGCCATCCAGGAGGATACGCAGTATTTT
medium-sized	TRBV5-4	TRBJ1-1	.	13	CASSLGRDTEAFF	TGTGCCAGCAGCTTGGGGAGGGACACTGAAGCTTTCTTT
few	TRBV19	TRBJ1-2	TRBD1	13	CASSDRGVSGYTF	TGTGCCAGTAGTGACAGGGGCGTGAGTGGCTACACCTTC
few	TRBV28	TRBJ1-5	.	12	CASSSGSQPQHF	TGTGCCAGCAGTTCGGGGAGTCAGCCCCAGCATTTT
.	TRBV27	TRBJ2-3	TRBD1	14	CASSLRTGADTQYF	TGTGCCAGCAGCTTAAGGACAGGGGCAGATACGCAGTATTTT
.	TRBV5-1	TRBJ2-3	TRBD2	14	CASSLGTNRATQYF	TGCGCCAGCAGCCTAGGGACTAACCGAGCTACGCAGTATTTT
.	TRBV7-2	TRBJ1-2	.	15	CASSLVLEGHYGYTF	TGTGCCAGCAGCTTAGTCCTGGAGGGGCACTATGGCTACACCTTC
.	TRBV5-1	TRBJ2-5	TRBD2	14	CASSFYSGRETQYF	TGCGCCAGCAGCTTCTATAGCGGGAGAGAGACCCAGTACTTC
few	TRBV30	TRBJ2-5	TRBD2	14	CACGTSGGMGTQYF	TGTGCCTGTGGGACTAGCGGGGGCATGGGGACCCAGTACTTC
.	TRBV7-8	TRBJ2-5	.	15	CATRGTRGGFRTQYF	TGTGCCACCAGGGGGACAAGGGGAGGTTTCAGGACCCAGTACTTC
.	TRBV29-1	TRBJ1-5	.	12	CSASESNQPQHF	TGCAGCGCCTCAGAGAGCAATCAGCCCCAGCATTTT
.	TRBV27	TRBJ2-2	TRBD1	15	CASQRNTGDTGELFF	TGTGCCAGTCAGAGGAATACAGGGGACACCGGGGAGCTGTTTTTT
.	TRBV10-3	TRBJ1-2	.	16	CAITGDGSRPGKGYTF	TGTGCCATCACCGGGGACGGCTCGCGCCCGGGGAAAGGCTACACCTTC
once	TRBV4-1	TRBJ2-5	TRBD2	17	CASSQDRLAGARETQYF	TGCGCCAGCAGCCAAGATCGACTAGCGGGAGCACGAGAGACCCAGTACTTC
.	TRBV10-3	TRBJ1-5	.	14	CASNGGDGPQPQHF	TGTGCCTCGAATGGGGGGGACGGACCTCAGCCCCAGCATTTT
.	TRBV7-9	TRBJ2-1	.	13	CASSSYPDNEQFF	TGTGCCAGCAGCTCATACCCGGACAATGAGCAGTTCTTC
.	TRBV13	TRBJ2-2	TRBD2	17	CASSFRRGASNTGELFF	TGTGCCAGCAGCTTTCGGCGGGGGGCGTCGAACACCGGGGAGCTGTTTTTT
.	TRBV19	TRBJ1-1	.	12	CASSMSGNGGFF	TGTGCCAGTAGTATGAGTGGGAACGGGGGATTCTTT
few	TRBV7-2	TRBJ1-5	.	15	CASSLQGTSNQPQHF	TGTGCCAGCAGCTTACAGGGTACTAGCAATCAGCCCCAGCATTTT
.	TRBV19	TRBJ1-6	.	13	CASSMFRNSPLHF	TGTGCCAGTAGTATGTTTCGAAATTCACCCCTCCACTTT
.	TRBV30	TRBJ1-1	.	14	CAWSVNPMDTEAFF	TGTGCCTGGAGTGTAAATCCCATGGACACTGAAGCTTTCTTT
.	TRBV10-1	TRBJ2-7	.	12	CASSDRAGEQYF	TGCGCCAGCAGTGACAGGGCCGGGGAGCAGTACTTC